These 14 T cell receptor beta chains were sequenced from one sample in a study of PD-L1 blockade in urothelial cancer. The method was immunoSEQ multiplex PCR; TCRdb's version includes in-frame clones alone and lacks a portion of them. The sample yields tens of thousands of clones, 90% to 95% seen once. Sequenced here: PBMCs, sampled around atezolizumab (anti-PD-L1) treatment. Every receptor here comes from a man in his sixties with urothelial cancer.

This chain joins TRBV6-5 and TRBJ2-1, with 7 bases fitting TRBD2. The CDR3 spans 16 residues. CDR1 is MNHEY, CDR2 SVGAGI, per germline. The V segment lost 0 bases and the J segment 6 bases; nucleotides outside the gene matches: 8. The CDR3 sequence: CASSYSMAGVSNEQFF. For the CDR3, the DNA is TGTGCCAGCAGTTACTCTATGGCGGGAGTTAGCAATGAGCAGTTCTTC.

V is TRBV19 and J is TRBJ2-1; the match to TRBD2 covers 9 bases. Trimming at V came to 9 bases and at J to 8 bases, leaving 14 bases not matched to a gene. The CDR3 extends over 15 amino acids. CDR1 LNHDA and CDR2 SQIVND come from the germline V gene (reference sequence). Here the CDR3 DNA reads TGTGCCAGCGGCCGGGCTAGCGGGAAAGTGGATGAGCAGTTCTTC. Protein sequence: CASGRASGKVDEQFF.

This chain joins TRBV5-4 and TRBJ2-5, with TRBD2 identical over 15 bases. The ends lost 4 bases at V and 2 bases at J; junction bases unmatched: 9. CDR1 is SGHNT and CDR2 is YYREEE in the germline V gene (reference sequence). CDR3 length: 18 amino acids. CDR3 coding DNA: TGTGCCAGCAGCAAAGGGGGACTAGCGGGAGGTGGACAAGAGACCCAGTACTTC. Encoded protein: CASSKGGLAGGGQETQYF.

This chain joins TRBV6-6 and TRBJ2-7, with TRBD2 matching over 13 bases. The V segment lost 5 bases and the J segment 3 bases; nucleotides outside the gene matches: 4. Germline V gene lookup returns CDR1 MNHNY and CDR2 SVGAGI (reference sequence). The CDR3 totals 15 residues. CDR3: CASSPGLAGDYEQYF. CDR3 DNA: TGTGCCAGCAGTCCCGGACTAGCGGGAGACTACGAGCAGTACTTC.

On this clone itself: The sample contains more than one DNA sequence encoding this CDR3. CDR3: CASSAGGYEQYF. CDR3 DNA sequence: TGTGCCAGTTCGGCGGGGGGCTACGAGCAGTACTTC. The chain carries TRBV7-2 and TRBJ2-7; 8 bases align to TRBD2. V dropped 9 bases and J dropped 3; count of bases not matched to a gene: 4. CDR3 size: 12 residues. Germline loops: CDR1 SGHTA, CDR2 FQGNSA. The entire variable domain, with the rest obtained from reference TRBV7-2 and TRBJ2-7, is as follows: GAGVSQSPSNKVTEKGKDVELRCDPISGHTALYWYRQSLGQGLEFLIYFQGNSAPDKSGLPSDRFSAERTGGSVSTLTIQRTQQEDSAVYLCASSAGGYEQYFGPGTRLTVT.

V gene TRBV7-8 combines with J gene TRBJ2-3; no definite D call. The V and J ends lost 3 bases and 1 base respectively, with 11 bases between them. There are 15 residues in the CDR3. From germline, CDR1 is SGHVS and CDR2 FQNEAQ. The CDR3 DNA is TGTGCCAGCAGCTTCCGCCATCCAGGCACAGATACGCAGTATTTT. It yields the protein CASSFRHPGTDTQYF. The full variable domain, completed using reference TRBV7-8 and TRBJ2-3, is GAGVSQSPRYKVAKRGQDVALRCDPISGHVSLFWYQQALGQGPEFLTYFQNEAQLDKSGLPSDRFFAERPEGSVSTLKIQRTQQEDSAVYLCASSFRHPGTDTQYFGPGTRLTVL.

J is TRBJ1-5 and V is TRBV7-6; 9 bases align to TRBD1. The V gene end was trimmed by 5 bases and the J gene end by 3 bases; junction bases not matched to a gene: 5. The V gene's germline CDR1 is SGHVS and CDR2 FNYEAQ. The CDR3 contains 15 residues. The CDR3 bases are TGTGCCAGCAGCCAGACAGGGGGGTTCAATCAGCCCCAGCATTTT. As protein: CASSQTGGFNQPQHF.

In nucleotides, the CDR3 is TGTGCCAGCAGCGCAGTCCAAGAGACCCAGTACTTC. Translated: CASSAVQETQYF. J is TRBJ2-5 and V is TRBV5-6; D unresolved. V lost 4 bases, J lost 1 base, and 5 bases lay in between. The germline gives CDR1 SGHDT, CDR2 YYEEEE. This CDR3 is built from 12 residues.

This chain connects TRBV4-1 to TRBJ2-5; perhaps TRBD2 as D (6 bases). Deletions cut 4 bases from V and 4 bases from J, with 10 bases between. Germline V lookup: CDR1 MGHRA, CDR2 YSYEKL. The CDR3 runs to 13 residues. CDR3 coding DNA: TGCGCCAGCAGCCCGGACTACCGAGAGACCCAGTACTTC. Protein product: CASSPDYRETQYF.

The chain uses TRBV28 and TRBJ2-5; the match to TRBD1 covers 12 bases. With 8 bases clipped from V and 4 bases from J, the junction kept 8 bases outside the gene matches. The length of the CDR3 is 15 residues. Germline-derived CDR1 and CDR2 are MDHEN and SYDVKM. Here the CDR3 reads CASFTPGQGAETQYF. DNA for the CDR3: TGTGCCAGCTTCACACCGGGACAGGGGGCAGAGACCCAGTACTTC.

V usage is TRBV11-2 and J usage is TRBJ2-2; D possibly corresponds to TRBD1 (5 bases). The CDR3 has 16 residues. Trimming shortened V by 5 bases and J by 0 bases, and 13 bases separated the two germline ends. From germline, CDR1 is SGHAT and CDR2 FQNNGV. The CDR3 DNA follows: TGTGCCAGCAGCCCGCAGACAGCTACGAACACCGGGGAGCTGTTTTTT. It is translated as CASSPQTATNTGELFF.

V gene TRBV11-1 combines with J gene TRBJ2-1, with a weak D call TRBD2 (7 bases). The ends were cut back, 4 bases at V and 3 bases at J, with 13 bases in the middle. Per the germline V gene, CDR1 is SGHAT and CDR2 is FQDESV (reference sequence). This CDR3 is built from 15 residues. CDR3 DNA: TGTGCCAGCAGCTCACAAAGGGGGGGCTACAATGAGCAGTTCTTC. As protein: CASSSQRGGYNEQFF.

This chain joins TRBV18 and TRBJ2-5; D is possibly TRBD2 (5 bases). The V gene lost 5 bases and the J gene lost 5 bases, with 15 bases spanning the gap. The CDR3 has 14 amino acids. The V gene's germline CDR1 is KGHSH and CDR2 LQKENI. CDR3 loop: CASSVTLGEETQYF. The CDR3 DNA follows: TGTGCCAGCTCAGTGACGCTGGGAGAGGAGACCCAGTACTTC.

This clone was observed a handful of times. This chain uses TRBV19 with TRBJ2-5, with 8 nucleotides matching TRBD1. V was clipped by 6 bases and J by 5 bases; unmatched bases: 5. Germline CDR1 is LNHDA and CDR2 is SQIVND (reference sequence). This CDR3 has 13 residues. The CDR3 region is CASRRDRLETQYF. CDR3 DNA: TGTGCCAGTAGACGGGACAGGTTGGAGACCCAGTACTTC.